Following are 10 T cell receptor beta chains from one sample sequenced in a study of blood T cell repertoires in COVID-19. TCRdb's table, derived via immunoSEQ multiplex PCR, lists solely in-frame clones and lacks some. The sample has 150,000 to 200,000 clones, around three quarters seen once. The sequenced sample was peripheral blood. These receptors were obtained from a man aged 60 to 75 with active or convalescent COVID-19.

Sample share makes this clone large. The chain couples TRBV4-3 to TRBJ1-5, with 7 bases identical to TRBD1. Per germline, CDR1 LGHNA and CDR2 YSLEER. The CDR3 totals 16 residues. V was clipped by 2 bases and J by 7 bases; unmatched bases: 11. The DNA for the CDR3 is TGCGCCAGCAGCCAATCCAGGGGGGAAAGGAGCCAGCCCCAGCATTTT. This translates into CASSQSRGERSQPQHF.

This clone showed up just once. This chain connects TRBV5-4 to TRBJ2-3, with D maybe TRBD2 (6 bases). CDR1 and CDR2 from the germline V gene are SGHNT and YYREEE (reference sequence). The CDR3 has 15 residues. Trimming removed 4 bases at V and 3 bases at J, with 15 bases between. The CDR3 loop reads CASSPRLAKTDTQYF. CDR3 nucleotide sequence: TGTGCCAGCAGCCCCAGGCTAGCGAAGACAGATACGCAGTATTTT.

This rearrangement joins TRBV2 to TRBJ2-3, with 10 bases matching TRBD2. CDR3 length equals 16 residues. Trimming took 3 bases from V and 2 from J; bases not matched to a gene: 5. Germline V CDR1 and CDR2: SNHLY, FYNNEI. CDR3 in amino acids: CASSDALAGATDTQYF. CDR3 sequence (DNA): TGTGCCAGCAGTGACGCCCTAGCGGGAGCCACAGATACGCAGTATTTT.

The chain recombines TRBV6-6 with TRBJ2-4; 12 bases fit TRBD1. The CDR3 contains 19 residues. V trimming: 5 bases; J trimming: 1 base; junction bases outside the gene matches: 12. Germline lookup yields CDR1 MNHNY and CDR2 SVGAGI (reference sequence). CDR3 in DNA: TGTGCCAGCAGTCTCACGGGACAGGGGGCGCGAGCGGCCAAAAACATTCAGTACTTC. Translated, it gives CASSLTGQGARAAKNIQYF.

Details on this clone: Compared with germline, one end of the junction differs, possibly owing to a read error. The V gene is TRBV7-8, the J gene TRBJ2-1; 9 bases are a match to TRBD2. Germline values: CDR1 SGHVS, CDR2 FQNEAQ. CDR3 size: 14 residues. Here the CDR3 DNA reads TGTGCCAGCAGCGTAGCGGGAGACTACAATGAGCAGTTCTTC. Amino acids: CASSVAGDYNEQFF.

J is TRBJ2-3 and V is TRBV7-2; 14 bases match TRBD2. The germline V gene has CDR1 SGHTA and CDR2 FQGNSA. This CDR3 is built from 16 residues. With V trimmed by 5 bases and J by 8 bases, 9 bases remained unmatched. DNA for the CDR3: TGTGCCAGCAGCGAAAACCGGGGACTAGCGGGAGCTACGCAGTATTTT. Translating gives CASSENRGLAGATQYF.

A word on this clone: The junction does not match germline at one end; this may be a read error. This chain links TRBV7-2 with TRBJ2-1; 8 nucleotides match TRBD2. There are 15 residues in the CDR3. From germline, CDR1 is SGHTA and CDR2 FQGNSA. The CDR3 reads CASTLGSLAVNEQFF. The CDR3 bases are TGTGCCAGCACCTTAGGATCACTAGCGGTTAATGAGCAGTTCTTC.

The rearrangement links TRBV15 to TRBJ1-1; D perhaps matches TRBD1 (5 bases). V was clipped by 3 bases and J by 1 base, with 6 bases between them. This CDR3 region has 13 residues. Germline CDR1 reads LNHNV; CDR2 reads YYDKDF (reference sequence). CDR3 in DNA: TGTGCCACCAGCAGTACAGGGAACACTGAAGCTTTCTTT. It codes for CATSSTGNTEAFF.

Worth noting for this clone: This sample includes further DNA sequences coding for the same CDR3. The J gene is TRBJ2-5, the V gene TRBV28, with TRBD1 identical over 7 bases. The CDR3 contains 13 residues. Per the germline V gene, CDR1 is MDHEN and CDR2 is SYDVKM. Germline trimming cut 6 bases from V and 4 bases from J; bases unmatched to any gene: 5. CDR3 DNA: TGTGCCAGCAGGTTAGGGGGCAGAGAGACCCAGTACTTC. It specifies CASRLGGRETQYF.

The CDR3 loop reads CASSSRLAGGPETQYF. CDR3 sequence (DNA): TGTGCCAGCAGCTCTCGACTAGCGGGAGGCCCAGAGACCCAGTACTTC. This chain joins TRBV11-2 and TRBJ2-5; TRBD2 matches at 13 bases. V lost 4 bases, J lost 4 bases, and 6 bases stayed unmatched. Germline V lookup: CDR1 SGHAT, CDR2 FQNNGV. The CDR3 is 16 residues long.